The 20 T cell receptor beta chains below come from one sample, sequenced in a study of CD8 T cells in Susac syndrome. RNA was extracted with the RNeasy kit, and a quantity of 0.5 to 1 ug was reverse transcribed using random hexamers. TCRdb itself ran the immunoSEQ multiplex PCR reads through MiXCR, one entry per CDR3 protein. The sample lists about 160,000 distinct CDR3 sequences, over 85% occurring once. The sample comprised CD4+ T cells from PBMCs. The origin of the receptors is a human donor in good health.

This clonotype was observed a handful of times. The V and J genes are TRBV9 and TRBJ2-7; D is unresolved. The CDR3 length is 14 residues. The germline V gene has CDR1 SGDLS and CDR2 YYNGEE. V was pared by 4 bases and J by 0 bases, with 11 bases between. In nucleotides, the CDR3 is TGTGCCAGCAGCCCGCGGACGGCCTCCTACGAGCAGTACTTC. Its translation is CASSPRTASYEQYF.

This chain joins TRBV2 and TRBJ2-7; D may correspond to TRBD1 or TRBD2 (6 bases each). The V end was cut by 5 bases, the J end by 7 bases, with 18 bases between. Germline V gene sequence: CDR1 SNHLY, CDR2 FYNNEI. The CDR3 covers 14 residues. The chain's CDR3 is CASSYRQAAGEQYF. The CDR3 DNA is TGTGCCAGCAGTTATCGACAGGCGGCGGGAGAGCAGTACTTC. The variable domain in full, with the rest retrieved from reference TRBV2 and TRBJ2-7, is EPEVTQTPSHQVTQMGQEVILRCVPISNHLYFYWYRQILGQKVEFLVSFYNNEISEKSEIFDDQFSVERPDGSNFTLKIRSTKLEDSAMYFCASSYRQAAGEQYFGPGTRLTVT.

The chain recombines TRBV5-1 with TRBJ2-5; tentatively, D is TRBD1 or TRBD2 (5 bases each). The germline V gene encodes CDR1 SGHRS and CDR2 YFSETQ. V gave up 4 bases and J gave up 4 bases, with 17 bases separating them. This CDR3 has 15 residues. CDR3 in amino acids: CASSRRAGAGETQYF. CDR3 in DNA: TGCGCCAGCAGCCGCCGGGCCGGGGCTGGAGAGACCCAGTACTTC.

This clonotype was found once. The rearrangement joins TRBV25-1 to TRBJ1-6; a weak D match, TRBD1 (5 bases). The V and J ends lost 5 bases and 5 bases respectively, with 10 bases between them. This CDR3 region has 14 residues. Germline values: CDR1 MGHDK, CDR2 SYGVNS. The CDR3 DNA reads TGTGCCAGCAGTTGGGACTTGGATAATTCACCCCTCCACTTT. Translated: CASSWDLDNSPLHF.

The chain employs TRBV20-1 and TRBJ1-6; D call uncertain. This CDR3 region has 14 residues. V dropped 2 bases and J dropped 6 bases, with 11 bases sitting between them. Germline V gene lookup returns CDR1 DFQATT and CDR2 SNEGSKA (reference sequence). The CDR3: CSARPPGLNSPLHF. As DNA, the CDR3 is TGCAGTGCTAGACCCCCGGGCCTTAATTCACCCCTCCACTTT.

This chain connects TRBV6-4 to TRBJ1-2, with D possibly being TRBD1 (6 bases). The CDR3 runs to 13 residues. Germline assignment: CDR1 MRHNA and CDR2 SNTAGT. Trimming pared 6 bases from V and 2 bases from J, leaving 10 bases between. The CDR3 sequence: CASRMDSNYGYTF. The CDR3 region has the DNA TGTGCCAGCAGGATGGACAGCAACTATGGCTACACCTTC.

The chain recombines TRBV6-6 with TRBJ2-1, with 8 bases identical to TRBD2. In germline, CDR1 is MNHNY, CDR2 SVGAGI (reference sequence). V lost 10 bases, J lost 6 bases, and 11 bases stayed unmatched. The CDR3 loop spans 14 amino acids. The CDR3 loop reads CATRHQRGTNEQFF. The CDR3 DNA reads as TGTGCCACACGCCACCAGCGGGGGACCAATGAGCAGTTCTTC.

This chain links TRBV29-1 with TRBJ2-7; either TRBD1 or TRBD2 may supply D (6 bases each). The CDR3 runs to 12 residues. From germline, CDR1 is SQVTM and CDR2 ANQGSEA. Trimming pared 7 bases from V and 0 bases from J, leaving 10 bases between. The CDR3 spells CSGGDTSYEQYF. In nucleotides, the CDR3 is TGCAGCGGCGGGGACACCTCCTACGAGCAGTACTTC.

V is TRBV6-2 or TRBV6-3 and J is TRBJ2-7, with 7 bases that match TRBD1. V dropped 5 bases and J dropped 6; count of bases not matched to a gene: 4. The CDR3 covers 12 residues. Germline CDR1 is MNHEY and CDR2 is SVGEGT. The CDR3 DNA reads TGTGCCAGCAGTCGCCGACAGGGCGAGCAGTACTTC. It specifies CASSRRQGEQYF.

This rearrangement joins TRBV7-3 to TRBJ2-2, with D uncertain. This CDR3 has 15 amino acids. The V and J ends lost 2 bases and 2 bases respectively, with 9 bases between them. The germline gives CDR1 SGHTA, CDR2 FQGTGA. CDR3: CASSLAWGNTGELFF. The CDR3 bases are TGTGCCAGCAGCTTAGCATGGGGAAACACCGGGGAGCTGTTTTTT.

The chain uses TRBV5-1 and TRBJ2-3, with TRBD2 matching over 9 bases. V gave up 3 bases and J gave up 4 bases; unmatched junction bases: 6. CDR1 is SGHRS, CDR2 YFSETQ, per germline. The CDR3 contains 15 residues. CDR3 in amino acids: CASSSPGLAPDTQYF. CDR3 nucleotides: TGCGCCAGCAGCTCACCGGGACTAGCCCCAGATACGCAGTATTTT.

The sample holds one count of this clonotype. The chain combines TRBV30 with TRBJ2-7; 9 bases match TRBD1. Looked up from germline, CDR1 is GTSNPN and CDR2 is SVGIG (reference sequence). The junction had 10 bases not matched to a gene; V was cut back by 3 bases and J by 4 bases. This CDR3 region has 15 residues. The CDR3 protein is CAWRIRQGVGYEQYF. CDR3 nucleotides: TGTGCCTGGAGGATTCGACAGGGGGTAGGGTACGAGCAGTACTTC.

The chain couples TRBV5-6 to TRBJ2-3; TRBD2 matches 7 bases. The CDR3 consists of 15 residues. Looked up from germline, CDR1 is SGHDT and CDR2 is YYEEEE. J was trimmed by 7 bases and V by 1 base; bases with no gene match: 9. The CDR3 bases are TGTGCCAGCAGCTTGAACCCGGGACTAACAAATACGCAGTATTTT. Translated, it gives CASSLNPGLTNTQYF.

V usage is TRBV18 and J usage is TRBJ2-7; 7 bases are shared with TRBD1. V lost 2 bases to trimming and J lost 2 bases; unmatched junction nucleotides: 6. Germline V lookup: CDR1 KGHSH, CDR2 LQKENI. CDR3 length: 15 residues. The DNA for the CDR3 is TGTGCCAGCTCACCAGACGGCCAGGGGGCCTACGAGCAGTACTTC. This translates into CASSPDGQGAYEQYF.

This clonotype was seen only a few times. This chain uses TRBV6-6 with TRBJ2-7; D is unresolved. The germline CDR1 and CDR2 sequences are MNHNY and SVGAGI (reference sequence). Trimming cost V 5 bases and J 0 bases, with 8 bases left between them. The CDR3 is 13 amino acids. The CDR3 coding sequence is TGTGCCAGCAGTCGGACGGGCTCCTACGAGCAGTACTTC. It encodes CASSRTGSYEQYF.

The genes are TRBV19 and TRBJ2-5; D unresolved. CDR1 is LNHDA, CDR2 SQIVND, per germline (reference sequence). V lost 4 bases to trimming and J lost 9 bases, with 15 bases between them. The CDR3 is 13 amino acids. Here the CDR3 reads CASSNPGAGPQYF. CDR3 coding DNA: TGTGCCAGTAGTAATCCAGGCGCCGGGCCCCAGTACTTC. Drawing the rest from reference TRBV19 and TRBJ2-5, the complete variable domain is DGGITQSPKYLFRKEGQNVTLSCEQNLNHDAMYWYRQDPGQGLRLIYYSQIVNDFQKGDIAEGYSVSREKKESFPLTVTSAQKNPTAFYLCASSNPGAGPQYFGPGTRLLVL.

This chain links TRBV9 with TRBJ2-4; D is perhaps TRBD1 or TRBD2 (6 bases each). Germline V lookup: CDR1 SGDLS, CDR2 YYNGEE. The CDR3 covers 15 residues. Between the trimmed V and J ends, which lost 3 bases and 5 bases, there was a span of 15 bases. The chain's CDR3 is CASSEQGREENIQYF. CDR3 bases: TGTGCCAGCAGCGAACAGGGAAGGGAGGAAAACATTCAGTACTTC. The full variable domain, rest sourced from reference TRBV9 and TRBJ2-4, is DSGVTQTPKHLITATGQRVTLRCSPRSGDLSVYWYQQSLDQGLQFLIQYYNGEERAKGNILERFSAQQFPDLHSELNLSSLELGDSALYFCASSEQGREENIQYFGAGTRLSVL.

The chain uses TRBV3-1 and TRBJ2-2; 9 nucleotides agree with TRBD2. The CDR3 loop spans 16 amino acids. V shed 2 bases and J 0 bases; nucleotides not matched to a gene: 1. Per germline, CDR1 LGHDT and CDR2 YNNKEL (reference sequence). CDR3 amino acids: CASSQPSGTNTGELFF. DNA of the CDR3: TGTGCCAGCAGCCAACCTAGCGGGACGAACACCGGGGAGCTGTTTTTT.

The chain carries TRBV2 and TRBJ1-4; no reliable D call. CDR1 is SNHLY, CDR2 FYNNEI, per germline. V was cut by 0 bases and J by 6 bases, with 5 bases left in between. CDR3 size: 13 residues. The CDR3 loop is CASSEAWYEKLFF. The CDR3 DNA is TGTGCCAGCAGTGAAGCTTGGTATGAAAAACTGTTTTTT. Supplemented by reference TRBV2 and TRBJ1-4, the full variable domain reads EPEVTQTPSHQVTQMGQEVILRCVPISNHLYFYWYRQILGQKVEFLVSFYNNEISEKSEIFDDQFSVERPDGSNFTLKIRSTKLEDSAMYFCASSEAWYEKLFFGSGTQLSVL.

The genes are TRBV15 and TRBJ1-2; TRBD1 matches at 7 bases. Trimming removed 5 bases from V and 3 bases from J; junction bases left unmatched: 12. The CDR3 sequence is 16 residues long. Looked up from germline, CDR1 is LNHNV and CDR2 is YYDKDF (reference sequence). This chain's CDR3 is CATSLRSRGVHYGYTF. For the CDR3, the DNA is TGTGCCACCAGCCTTAGATCCAGGGGGGTACACTATGGCTACACCTTC. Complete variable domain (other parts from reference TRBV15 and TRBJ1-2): DAMVIQNPRYQVTQFGKPVTLSCSQTLNHNVMYWYQQKSSQAPKLLFHYYDKDFNNEADTPDNFQSRRPNTSFCFLDIRSPGLGDTAMYLCATSLRSRGVHYGYTFGSGTRLTVV.